A selection of T cell receptor beta chains follows, all from one sample in a study of graft-versus-host responses after intestinal transplantation. Profiling relied on immunoSEQ multiplex PCR, and the TCRdb table lists in-frame clones only, not all of them. The sample records 8,100 or so clones, about 70% being singletons. Source: ileum tissue, taken approximately 8 months after intestinal transplantation. These receptors were obtained from a human patient who received an intestinal transplant, so some T cells may come from the graft donor. The conserved cysteine and the conserved F or W are not part of the CDR3 here.

v_gene | CDR3aa
TRBV6-5 | ASSDGIYGYT
TRBV7-2 | ASSLVLLAGGTDTQY
TRBV11-2 | ASSLGPSSYNEQF
TRBV6-4 | ASSDQGGTGTQY
TRBV11-1 | ASSNTRDRRYFEETQY
TRBV6-1 | AARDRVDNEQF
TRBV10-2 | ASSEQGRGNTIY
TRBV6-1 | ASAGTGGNTIY
TRBV18 | ASSPPTGLGTEAF
TRBV6-5 | ASSWGQGTDTQY
TRBV19 | ASSIGEGGANEQF
TRBV28 | ASRGQGNQPQH
TRBV6-5 | ASSYGTTNYGYT
TRBV4-1 | ASSQGTGLAGEETQY
TRBV21-1 | ASSKEEITRTEAF
TRBV28 | ASSFSQGTDTQY
TRBV5-6 | ASSLARQNTDTQY
TRBV6-6 | ASSKAEEGNYGYT
TRBV4-1 | ASSQDHPGGVSNQPQH
TRBV9 | ASSVGDRQGDTQY
TRBV6-4 | ASSDSQDTGELF
TRBV6-1 | ASSEVVGTYGYT